Below, 23 T cell receptor beta chains from the same sample are listed, as sequenced in a study of patients with pleural tuberculosis. Using its own MiXCR run on the reads, TCRdb lists one record per CDR3 protein. The sample has under 55,000 distinct CDR3 sequences; 7.3% are singletons. These receptor sequences come from a human donor with pleural tuberculosis.

This clonotype was seen many times. The genes are TRBV12-3 or TRBV12-4 and TRBJ2-1; D possibly matches TRBD1 or TRBD2 (5 bases each). There are 15 residues in the CDR3. The V end was cut by 6 bases, the J end by 1 base, with 13 bases between. The chain's CDR3 is CASSNGARSYNEQFF. The CDR3 DNA follows: TGTGCCAGCAGCAACGGGGCCCGGTCCTACAATGAGCAGTTCTTC.

This clonotype ranks as medium-sized. This chain uses TRBV4-2 with TRBJ2-5; 8 nucleotides agree with TRBD1. Germline V gene data show CDR1 as LGHNA and CDR2 as YNFKEQ. Trimming took 0 bases from V and 7 from J; bases not matched to a gene: 4. The CDR3 runs to 14 residues. The CDR3 sequence is CASSQDQGAGTQYF. CDR3 DNA sequence: TGTGCCAGCAGCCAAGATCAGGGGGCGGGGACCCAGTACTTC.

This clonotype was seen a handful of times. The V and J genes are TRBV7-3 and TRBJ2-1, with TRBD1 identical over 11 bases. CDR3 size: 12 residues. Trimming took 5 bases from V and 12 from J; bases not matched to a gene: 3. The germline V gene encodes CDR1 SGHTA and CDR2 FQGTGA. This CDR3 is CASSTDRGRQFF. The DNA for the CDR3 is TGTGCCAGCAGCACGGACAGGGGGCGGCAGTTCTTC.

This clonotype was found many times. This rearrangement joins TRBV11-2 to TRBJ2-5, with D uncertain. V was pared by 0 bases and J by 2 bases, with 7 bases between. Germline V gene data show CDR1 as SGHAT and CDR2 as FQNNGV. This CDR3 is built from 14 residues. CDR3 protein: CASSLDWSQETQYF. In DNA, the CDR3 is TGTGCCAGCAGCTTAGATTGGTCTCAAGAGACCCAGTACTTC.

In regard to this clonotype: This may arise from a read error, as a much more abundant clone is one base away. This likely comes from a read error, as the CDR3 has no conserved phenylalanine or tryptophan at its end. The chain couples TRBV28 to TRBJ1-3; no reliable D call. This CDR3 has 14 amino acids. The germline V gene encodes CDR1 MDHEN and CDR2 SYDVKM. With 3 bases removed from V and 4 bases from J, the gap between germline ends came to 10 bases. The CDR3 DNA reads TGTGCCAGCAGTTTTGGCCGGATGGGAAACACCATATATCTT. Its translation is CASSFGRMGNTIYL.

This clonotype has ten or more counts. The junction departs from germline at one end; a sequencing error may be responsible. CDR3 protein: CASSPGPASTDTQYF. For the CDR3, the DNA is TGTGCTAGCAGCCCTGGTCCAGCTAGCACAGATACGCAGTATTTT. V gene TRBV7-6 combines with J gene TRBJ2-3, with unresolved D. The CDR3 has 15 residues. Per germline, CDR1 SGHVS and CDR2 FNYEAQ.

This clonotype was counted at least ten times. The gene calls are TRBV20-1 and TRBJ1-5; the match to TRBD1 covers 10 bases. Germline V gene lookup returns CDR1 DFQATT and CDR2 SNEGSKA (reference sequence). There are 13 residues in the CDR3. The J segment lost 4 bases and the V segment lost 7 bases, leaving 4 bases of the junction unmatched. CDR3 sequence: CSGGQGRNQPQHF. CDR3 nucleotide sequence: TGCAGTGGGGGACAGGGGAGGAATCAGCCCCAGCATTTT.

This clonotype was observed many times. This chain connects TRBV12-3 or TRBV12-4 to TRBJ2-3, with TRBD2 matching over 12 bases. V dropped 4 bases and J dropped 4; count of bases not matched to a gene: 6. The CDR3 sequence is 16 residues long. In DNA, the CDR3 is TGTGCCAGCAGTTCTCCCCTAGCGGGAGGGCCAGATACGCAGTATTTT. Translation gives CASSSPLAGGPDTQYF.

This clonotype came up many times. The J gene is TRBJ2-3, the V gene TRBV20-1; the D gene could be TRBD1 or TRBD2 (6 bases each). Between the trimmed V and J ends, which lost 3 bases and 4 bases, there was a span of 20 bases. There are 16 residues in the CDR3. Looked up from germline, CDR1 is DFQATT and CDR2 is SNEGSKA (reference sequence). The CDR3 region has the DNA TGCAGTGCTAGGCCCGGCGGACTACAGGGAGCAGATACGCAGTATTTT. Its translation: CSARPGGLQGADTQYF.

This clonotype was seen a handful of times. The chain combines TRBV29-1 with TRBJ1-2, with D hard to call. Germline CDR1 and CDR2: SQVTM and ANQGSEA. The CDR3 contains 13 residues. Trimming took 0 bases from V and 8 from J, leaving 13 bases between them. The CDR3 here is CSVEELAGHGYTF. Here the CDR3 DNA reads TGCAGCGTTGAAGAATTGGCGGGTCACGGCTACACCTTC.

This clonotype came up many times. V is TRBV20-1 and J is TRBJ1-6; TRBD1 aligns across 10 bases. The CDR3 totals 17 residues. Germline assignment: CDR1 DFQATT and CDR2 SNEGSKA (reference sequence). Trimming cost V 0 bases and J 6 bases; bases outside gene matches: 8. CDR3 DNA: TGCAGTGCTAGAGATCAGACAGGGGGCTTTATTAATTCACCCCTCCACTTT. Translation: CSARDQTGGFINSPLHF.

This clonotype was seen repeatedly, ten times or more. The chain employs TRBV20-1 and TRBJ1-2; maybe TRBD1 (6 bases). Germline V gene lookup returns CDR1 DFQATT and CDR2 SNEGSKA (reference sequence). CDR3 length: 14 amino acids. V lost 2 bases to trimming and J lost 4 bases, with 14 bases between them. This chain's CDR3 is CSARNDRFLYGYTF. As DNA, the CDR3 is TGCAGTGCTAGAAATGACAGGTTTCTCTATGGCTACACCTTC.

This clonotype was detected many times. The CDR3 protein is CASSEGGQPQHF. Here the CDR3 DNA reads TGTGCCAGCAGTGAAGGGGGGCAGCCCCAGCATTTT. The chain uses TRBV2 and TRBJ1-5; tentatively, D is TRBD1 (5 bases). The CDR3 extends over 12 amino acids. Germline-derived CDR1 and CDR2 are SNHLY and FYNNEI. V was shortened by 1 base and J by 7 bases, with 5 bases between the two germline ends.

This clonotype was seen at least ten times. CDR3 region: CASSYTLGSSLREQFF. CDR3 in DNA: TGTGCCAGCAGTTATACTCTAGGGTCGTCGCTGAGGGAGCAGTTCTTC. The rearrangement uses TRBV6-2 or TRBV6-3 and TRBJ2-1, with no clear D. Germline CDR1 is MNHEY and CDR2 is SVGEGT. The CDR3 is 16 residues long. Deletions cut 3 bases from V and 10 bases from J, with 22 bases between.

Remarks on this clonotype: This could be a read error, since a much larger clone is one nucleotide away. The chain uses TRBV11-2 and TRBJ2-5, with 8 bases aligning to TRBD2. The CDR3 runs 15 residues. CDR1 is SGHAT, CDR2 FQNNGV, per germline. Written as DNA, the CDR3 is TGTGTCAGCAGCTCTACTAGCGGACCACTGGAGACCCAGTACTTC. Translating gives CVSSSTSGPLETQYF. Together with reference TRBV11-2 and TRBJ2-5, the CDR3 gives the full variable domain: EAGVAQSPRYKIIEKRQSVAFWCNPISGHATLYWYQQILGQGPKLLIQFQNNGVVDDSQLPKDRFSAERLKGVDSTLKIQPAKLEDSAVYLCVSSSTSGPLETQYFGPGTRLLVL.

This clonotype has ten or more counts. The J gene is TRBJ2-1, the V gene TRBV3-1; no definite D call. Germline values: CDR1 LGHDT, CDR2 YNNKEL (reference sequence). V was clipped by 1 base and J by 5 bases, with 3 bases between them. The length of the CDR3 is 12 residues. As DNA, the CDR3 is TGTGCCAGCAGCCAAGTTGACAATGAGCAGTTCTTC. Translating it yields CASSQVDNEQFF.

This clonotype was seen at least ten times. V is TRBV11-2 and J is TRBJ1-3; the match to TRBD1 covers 9 bases. CDR1 and CDR2 from the germline V gene are SGHAT and FQNNGV. V was pared by 8 bases and J by 0 bases, with 2 bases of the junction left unmatched. The CDR3 is 14 amino acids. The CDR3 is CASGQGLSGNTIYF. The CDR3 nucleotides read TGTGCCAGCGGACAGGGGCTCTCTGGAAACACCATATATTTT. Complete variable domain (other parts from reference TRBV11-2 and TRBJ1-3): EAGVAQSPRYKIIEKRQSVAFWCNPISGHATLYWYQQILGQGPKLLIQFQNNGVVDDSQLPKDRFSAERLKGVDSTLKIQPAKLEDSAVYLCASGQGLSGNTIYFGEGSWLTVV.

This clonotype was seen repeatedly, ten times or more. The V and J genes are TRBV20-1 and TRBJ1-5; D is undetermined. This CDR3 contains 16 residues. V gave up 0 bases and J gave up 0 bases, with 12 bases separating them. Germline V gives CDR1 DFQATT, CDR2 SNEGSKA (reference sequence). The CDR3 bases are TGCAGTGCTAGAGATCTGGGCAGCAATAGCAATCAGCCCCAGCATTTT. This codes for CSARDLGSNSNQPQHF.

This clonotype was recorded many times. The J gene is TRBJ1-4, the V gene TRBV4-2; TRBD1 matches 7 bases. The CDR3 contains 16 residues. CDR1 and CDR2 (germline): LGHNA, YNFKEQ. V lost 4 bases to trimming and J lost 5 bases; unmatched junction nucleotides: 10. CDR3 sequence reads: CASSPGRDRSNEKLFF. The CDR3 region has the DNA TGTGCCAGCAGCCCCGGCCGGGACAGATCAAATGAAAAACTGTTTTTT.

The genes are TRBV10-1 and TRBJ2-1; D gene ambiguous. The CDR3 has 13 amino acids. Germline CDR1 WNHNN, CDR2 SYGVQD (reference sequence). Trimming took 3 bases from V and 11 from J, leaving 14 bases between them. The CDR3 protein is CASSDPDVSKQFF. The CDR3 DNA is TGCGCCAGCAGTGACCCTGACGTGAGTAAGCAGTTCTTC.

This clonotype was seen ten or more times. The chain has TRBV10-2 and TRBJ1-2, with 8 bases aligning to TRBD1. Germline CDR1 and CDR2: WSHSY and SAAADI. J lost 3 bases, V lost 4 bases, and 7 bases had no gene match. This CDR3 has 15 amino acids. This CDR3 is CASSVNRGSDYGYTF. CDR3 nucleotide sequence: TGCGCCAGCAGTGTTAACAGGGGGTCGGACTATGGCTACACCTTC.

By share, this clonotype ranks as medium-sized (0.01 to 0.1%). The chain combines TRBV19 with TRBJ1-5, with D possibly being TRBD1 (5 bases). The germline V and J ends were trimmed by 10 bases and 0 bases, with 7 bases remaining between them. This CDR3 contains 12 residues. Germline V CDR1 and CDR2: LNHDA, SQIVND (reference sequence). The CDR3 here is CATRDSNQPQHF. In DNA, the CDR3 is TGTGCCACCAGGGATAGCAATCAGCCCCAGCATTTT.

The sample holds many counts of this clonotype. The chain recombines TRBV11-1 with TRBJ1-1; the D is unclear. The CDR3 consists of 16 residues. The V gene lost 3 bases and the J gene lost 0 bases, with 14 bases spanning the gap. In germline, CDR1 is SGHAT, CDR2 FQDESV (reference sequence). CDR3 sequence: CASSFVSGRMNTEAFF. DNA of the CDR3: TGTGCCAGCAGCTTCGTTTCCGGGAGAATGAACACTGAAGCTTTCTTT.